The rows below give T cell receptor beta chains drawn from one sample of a study of cytomegalovirus exposure and HLA in healthy donors. The protocol was immunoSEQ multiplex PCR, while the TCRdb copy is restricted to in-frame clones and leaves out a portion. The data hold under 150,000 clones, with roughly 77% observed a single time. The sequenced sample consisted of PBMCs. The receptors come from a young man in good health and CMV-seronegative. Both conserved end residues are part of each CDR3. Each record gives: D gene, J gene, clone size, V gene, CDR3 protein, CDR3 DNA. A D gene is named only where the DNA matches it firmly. Clone size appears in some rows only: once, few, many, or a class for an expanded clone.

>TRBD2|TRBJ2-2|.|TRBV18
CASSPPGLAGGLGTGELFF
TGTGCCAGCTCACCACCGGGACTAGCGGGAGGACTTGGCACCGGGGAGCTGTTTTTT
>TRBD1|TRBJ2-7|.|TRBV5-4
CASSPGQGQGEQYF
TGTGCCAGCAGCCCTGGACAGGGCCAAGGCGAGCAGTACTTC
>TRBD1|TRBJ1-6|.|TRBV4-1
CASSQTGVGSPLHF
TGCGCCAGCAGCCAAACAGGGGTAGGTTCACCCCTCCACTTT
>TRBD1|TRBJ1-1|.|TRBV7-9
CASSPRQGTGRYPEAFF
TGTGCCAGCAGCCCAAGACAGGGTACGGGGCGTTACCCTGAAGCTTTCTTT
>TRBD1|TRBJ2-7|few|TRBV27
CASSLNRGYEQYF
TGTGCCAGCAGTTTAAACAGGGGCTACGAGCAGTACTTC
>.|TRBJ2-1|.|TRBV30
CAWSLGGSSYNEQFF
TGTGCCTGGAGTCTAGGCGGAAGCTCCTACAATGAGCAGTTCTTC
>.|TRBJ2-7|.|TRBV27
CASSSPGAGRSSYEQYF
TGTGCCAGCAGTTCCCCCGGGGCGGGGAGAAGCTCCTACGAGCAGTACTTC
>.|TRBJ2-1|.|TRBV7-9
CASSIRLLVEQFF
TGTGCCAGCAGCATACGGCTACTAGTTGAGCAGTTCTTC
>.|TRBJ2-7|.|TRBV7-8
CASGGSSYEQYF
TGTGCCAGCGGAGGCAGCTCCTACGAGCAGTACTTC
>.|TRBJ2-5|.|TRBV5-1
CASSVDGKETQYF
TGCGCCAGCAGCGTGGACGGTAAAGAGACCCAGTACTTC
>.|TRBJ1-3|.|TRBV10-3
CASTGSGNTIYF
TGTGCCAGCACAGGGTCAGGAAACACCATATATTTT
>.|TRBJ1-5|.|TRBV19
CASIRSYNSNQPQHF
TGTGCCAGTATTCGGAGTTATAATAGCAATCAGCCCCAGCATTTT
>TRBD1|TRBJ2-1|.|TRBV2
CASSEALQGDRQFF
TGTGCCAGCAGTGAAGCGCTTCAAGGGGACAGGCAGTTCTTC
>.|TRBJ1-5|.|TRBV4-1
CASSQEGGHSNQPQHF
TGCGCCAGCAGCCAAGAGGGAGGACATAGCAATCAGCCCCAGCATTTT
>TRBD1|TRBJ1-1|.|TRBV27
CASSPWTGVSVTEAFF
TGTGCCAGCAGTCCGTGGACAGGGGTTTCGGTCACTGAAGCTTTCTTT
>.|TRBJ1-4|.|TRBV7-9
CASSLARTGHEKLFF
TGTGCCAGCAGCTTAGCGCGTACAGGGCATGAAAAACTGTTTTTT
>TRBD1|TRBJ2-7|.|TRBV28
CASSYKGTGGTYEQYF
TGTGCCAGCAGTTATAAAGGGACAGGGGGAACCTACGAGCAGTACTTC
>.|TRBJ2-1|.|TRBV15
CATSRDQGEQFF
TGTGCCACCAGCAGAGATCAGGGTGAGCAGTTCTTC